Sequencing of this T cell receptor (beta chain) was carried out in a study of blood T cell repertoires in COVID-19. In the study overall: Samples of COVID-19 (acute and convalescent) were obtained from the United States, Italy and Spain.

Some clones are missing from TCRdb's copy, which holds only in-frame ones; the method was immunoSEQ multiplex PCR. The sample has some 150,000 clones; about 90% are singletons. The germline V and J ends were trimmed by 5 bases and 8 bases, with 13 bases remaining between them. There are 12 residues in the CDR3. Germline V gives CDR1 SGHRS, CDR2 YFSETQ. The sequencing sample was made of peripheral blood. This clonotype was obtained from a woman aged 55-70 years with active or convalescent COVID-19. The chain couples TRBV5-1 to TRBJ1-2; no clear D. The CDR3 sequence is CASRDGLQGYTF. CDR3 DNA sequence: TGCGCCAGCAGGGACGGACTCCAGGGCTACACCTTC.